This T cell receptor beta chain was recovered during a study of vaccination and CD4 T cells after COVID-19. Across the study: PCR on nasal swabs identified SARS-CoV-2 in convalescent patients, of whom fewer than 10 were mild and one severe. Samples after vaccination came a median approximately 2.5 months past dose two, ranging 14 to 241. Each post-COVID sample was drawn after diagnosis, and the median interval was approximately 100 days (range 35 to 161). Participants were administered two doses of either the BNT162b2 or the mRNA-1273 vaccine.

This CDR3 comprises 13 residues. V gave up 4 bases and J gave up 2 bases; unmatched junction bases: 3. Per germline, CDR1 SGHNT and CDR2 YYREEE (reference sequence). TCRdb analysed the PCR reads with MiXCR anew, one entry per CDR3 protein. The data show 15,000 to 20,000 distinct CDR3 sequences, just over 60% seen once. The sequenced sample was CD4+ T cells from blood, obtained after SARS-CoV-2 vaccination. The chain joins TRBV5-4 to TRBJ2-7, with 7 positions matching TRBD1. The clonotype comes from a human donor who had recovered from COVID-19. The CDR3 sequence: CASSPGGAYEQYF. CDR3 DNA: TGTGCCAGCAGCCCAGGGGGAGCCTACGAGCAGTACTTC.